This TCR beta chain appears in the sequencing data of a study of blood T cells in healthy people across ages. Findings of the study overall: In older individuals, TCR beta diversity per million T cells was lower, falling roughly linearly with age. Any conclusive comparison of naive versus antigen-experienced cells was prevented by using unsorted PBMCs.

Primers used in a second PCR of about 6 to 11 cycles were a sample-barcoded 5' primer and a J-beta primer mix. TCRdb itself ran the 5' RACE reads through MiXCR, one entry per CDR3 protein. The sample lists 780,000 or so distinct CDR3 sequences, just under 25% occurring once. This clonotype appeared a few times. The antigen is not known. Between the trimmed V and J ends, which lost 0 bases and 4 bases, there was a span of 10 bases. The germline V gene has CDR1 SGDLS and CDR2 YYNGEE. The CDR3 has 14 amino acids. The data were also submitted as part of a second study, on T cells of mothers and their children. That report adds: Over 8 million TCR beta CDR3 reads were obtained from each mother, and a few million from each child. Overlap measured in related mother-child pairs was slightly, non-significantly higher than in unrelated pairs.

The V gene is TRBV9, the J gene TRBJ1-2; maybe TRBD1 (6 bases). The TCR comes from a boy younger than 18 in good health. The sample was blood. The CDR3 spells CASSVVTGFYGYTF. The DNA of the CDR3 is TGTGCCAGCAGCGTAGTTACAGGGTTCTATGGCTACACCTTC.